This T cell receptor (beta chain) was recorded in a study of T cell responses to AZD1222 COVID-19 vaccine. The protocol was immunoSEQ multiplex PCR, while the TCRdb copy is restricted to in-frame clones and leaves out a portion. The table records around 70,000 clones, about three quarters of them present only once. Turning to this clone: Its cognate antigen is unknown.

Study-wide results and caveats: Donors were largely white British and mainly female; clonal diversity was possibly underestimated. Repertoires in all cases were sampled only once the peak T cell response had passed. At 160-218 and 743-854, vaccine-associated CD4 TCRs were dominant, and they spanned spike. Nearly half of spike-specific TCRs reportedly target unmutated variant regions.

The specimen was peripheral blood, collected on day 0 of AZD1222 vaccination. The source is an adult in good health.

CDR3 in DNA: TGTGCCAGCAGTTCGCCCCAGATAACGCCTGGGGTACAGCCCCAGCATTTT. Residues: CASSSPQITPGVQPQHF. The chain carries TRBV27 and TRBJ1-5, with D unresolved. This CDR3 has 17 amino acids. Trimming took off 4 bases at V and 7 bases at J, with 23 bases between the two ends. Germline CDR1 reads MNHEY; CDR2 reads SMNVEV (reference sequence).